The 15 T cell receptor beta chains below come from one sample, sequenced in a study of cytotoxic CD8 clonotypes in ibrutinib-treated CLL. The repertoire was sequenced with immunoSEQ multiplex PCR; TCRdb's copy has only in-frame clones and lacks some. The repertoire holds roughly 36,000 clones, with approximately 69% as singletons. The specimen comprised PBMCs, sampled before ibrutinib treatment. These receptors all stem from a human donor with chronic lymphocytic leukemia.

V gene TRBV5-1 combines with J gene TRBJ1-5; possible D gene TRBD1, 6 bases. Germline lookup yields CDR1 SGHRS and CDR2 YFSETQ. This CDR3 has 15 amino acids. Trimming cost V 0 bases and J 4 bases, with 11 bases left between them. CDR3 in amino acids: CASSLGTATNQPQHF. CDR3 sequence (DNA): TGCGCCAGCAGCTTGGGGACAGCCACAAATCAGCCCCAGCATTTT.

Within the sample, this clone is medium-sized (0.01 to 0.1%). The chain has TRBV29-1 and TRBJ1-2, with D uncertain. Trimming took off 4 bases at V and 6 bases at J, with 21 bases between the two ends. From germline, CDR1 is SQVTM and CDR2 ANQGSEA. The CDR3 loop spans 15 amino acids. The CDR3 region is CSVVEGGSQTDGYTF. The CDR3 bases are TGCAGCGTTGTAGAGGGTGGGAGCCAAACTGATGGCTACACCTTC.

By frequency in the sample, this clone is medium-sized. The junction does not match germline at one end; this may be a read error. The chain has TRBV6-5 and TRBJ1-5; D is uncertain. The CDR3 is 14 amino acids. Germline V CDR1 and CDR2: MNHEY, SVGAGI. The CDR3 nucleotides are TGTGCCAGCAGCTACTCCGAAGGCAATCAGCCCCAGCATTTT. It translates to CASSYSEGNQPQHF.

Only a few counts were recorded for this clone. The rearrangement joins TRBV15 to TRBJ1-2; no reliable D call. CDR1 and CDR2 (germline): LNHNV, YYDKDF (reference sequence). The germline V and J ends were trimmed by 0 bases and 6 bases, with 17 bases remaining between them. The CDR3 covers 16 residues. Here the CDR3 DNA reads TGTGCCACCAGCAGAGATGATATGGAGGGATTAAATGGCTACACCTTC. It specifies CATSRDDMEGLNGYTF.

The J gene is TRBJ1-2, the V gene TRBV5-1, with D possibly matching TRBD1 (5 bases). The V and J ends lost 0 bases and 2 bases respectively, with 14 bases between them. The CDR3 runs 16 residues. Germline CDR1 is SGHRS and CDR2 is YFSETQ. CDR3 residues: CASSLALTELNYGYTF. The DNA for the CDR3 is TGCGCCAGCAGCTTGGCCCTGACAGAGCTGAACTATGGCTACACCTTC.

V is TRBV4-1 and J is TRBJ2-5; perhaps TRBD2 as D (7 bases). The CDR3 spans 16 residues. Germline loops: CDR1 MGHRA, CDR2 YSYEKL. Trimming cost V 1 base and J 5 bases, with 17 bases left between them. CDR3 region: CASSQAGGLNGETQYF. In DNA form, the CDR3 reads TGCGCCAGCAGCCAAGCCGGGGGGCTAAATGGGGAGACCCAGTACTTC.

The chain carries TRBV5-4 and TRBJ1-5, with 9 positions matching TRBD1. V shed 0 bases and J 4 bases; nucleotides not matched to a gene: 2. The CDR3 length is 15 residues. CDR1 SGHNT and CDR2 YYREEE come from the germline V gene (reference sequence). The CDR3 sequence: CASSLGGQGNQPQHF. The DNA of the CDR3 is TGTGCCAGCAGCTTGGGGGGACAGGGTAATCAGCCCCAGCATTTT.

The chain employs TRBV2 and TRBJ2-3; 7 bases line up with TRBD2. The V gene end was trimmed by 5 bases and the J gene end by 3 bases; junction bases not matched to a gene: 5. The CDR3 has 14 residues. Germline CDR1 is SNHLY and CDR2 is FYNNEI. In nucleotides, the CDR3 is TGTGCCAGCAGTTTGGGGGGGGGAACAGATACGCAGTATTTT. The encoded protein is CASSLGGGTDTQYF.

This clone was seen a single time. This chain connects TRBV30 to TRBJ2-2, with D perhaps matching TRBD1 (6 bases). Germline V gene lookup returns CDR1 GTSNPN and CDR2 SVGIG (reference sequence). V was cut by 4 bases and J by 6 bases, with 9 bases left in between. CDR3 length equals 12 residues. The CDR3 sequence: CAWKPGAGELFF. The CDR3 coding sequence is TGTGCCTGGAAGCCAGGGGCCGGGGAGCTGTTTTTT.

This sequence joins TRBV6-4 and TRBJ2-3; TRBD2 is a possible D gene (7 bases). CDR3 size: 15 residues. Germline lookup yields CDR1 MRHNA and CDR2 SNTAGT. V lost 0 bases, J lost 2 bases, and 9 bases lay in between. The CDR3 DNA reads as TGTGCCAGCAGTGACTCTGGGGGGGCCACAGATACGCAGTATTTT. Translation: CASSDSGGATDTQYF.

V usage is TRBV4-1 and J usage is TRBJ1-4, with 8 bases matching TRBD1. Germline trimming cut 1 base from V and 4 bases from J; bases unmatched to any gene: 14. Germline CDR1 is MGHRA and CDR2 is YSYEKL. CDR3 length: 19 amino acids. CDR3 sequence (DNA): TGCGCCAGCAGCCAAGTCGGGCGCCTTGGGACAGGCAATAATGAAAAACTGTTTTTT. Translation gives CASSQVGRLGTGNNEKLFF.

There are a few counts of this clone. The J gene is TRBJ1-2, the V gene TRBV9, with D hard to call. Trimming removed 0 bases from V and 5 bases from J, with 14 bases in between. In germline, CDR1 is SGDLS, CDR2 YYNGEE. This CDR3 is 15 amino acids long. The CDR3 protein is CASSVGTAPGYGYTF. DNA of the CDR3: TGTGCCAGCAGCGTAGGTACCGCGCCCGGGTATGGCTACACCTTC.

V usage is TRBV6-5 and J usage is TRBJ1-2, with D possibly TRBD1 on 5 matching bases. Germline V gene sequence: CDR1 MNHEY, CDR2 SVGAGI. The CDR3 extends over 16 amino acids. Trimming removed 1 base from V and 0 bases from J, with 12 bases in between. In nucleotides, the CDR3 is TGTGCCAGCAGTTACTGGGGCACTGCAACTAACTATGGCTACACCTTC. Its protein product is CASSYWGTATNYGYTF.

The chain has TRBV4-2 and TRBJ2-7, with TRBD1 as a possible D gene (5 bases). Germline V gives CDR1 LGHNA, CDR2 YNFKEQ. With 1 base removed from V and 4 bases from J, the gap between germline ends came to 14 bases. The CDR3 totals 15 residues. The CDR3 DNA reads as TGTGCCAGCAGCCAAGCAGGGCAGGTGGTTTACGAGCAGTACTTC. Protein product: CASSQAGQVVYEQYF.

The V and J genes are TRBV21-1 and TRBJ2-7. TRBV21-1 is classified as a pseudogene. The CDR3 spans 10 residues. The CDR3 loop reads CASNPHEQYF. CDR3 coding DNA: TGTGCCAGCAACCCCCACGAGCAGTACTTC.